The source of this T cell receptor beta chain is a study of blood T cell repertoires in COVID-19. Produced via immunoSEQ multiplex PCR; TCRdb's table is partial and in-frame only. Here the sample spans around 100,000 clones, about four fifths being singletons. The V end lost 2 bases, the J end lost 5 bases, and 13 bases lay between the germline ends. Looked up from germline, CDR1 is SGHKS and CDR2 is YYEKEE (reference sequence). The CDR3 extends over 14 amino acids. The chain couples TRBV5-5 to TRBJ2-5, with a tentative D call TRBD1 (6 bases). Sequencing used peripheral blood. The origin of this receptor is an elderly man with COVID-19, enrolled during active disease. The chain's CDR3 is CASSFNRDGETQYF. CDR3 bases: TGTGCCAGCAGCTTTAACAGGGACGGGGAGACCCAGTACTTC.